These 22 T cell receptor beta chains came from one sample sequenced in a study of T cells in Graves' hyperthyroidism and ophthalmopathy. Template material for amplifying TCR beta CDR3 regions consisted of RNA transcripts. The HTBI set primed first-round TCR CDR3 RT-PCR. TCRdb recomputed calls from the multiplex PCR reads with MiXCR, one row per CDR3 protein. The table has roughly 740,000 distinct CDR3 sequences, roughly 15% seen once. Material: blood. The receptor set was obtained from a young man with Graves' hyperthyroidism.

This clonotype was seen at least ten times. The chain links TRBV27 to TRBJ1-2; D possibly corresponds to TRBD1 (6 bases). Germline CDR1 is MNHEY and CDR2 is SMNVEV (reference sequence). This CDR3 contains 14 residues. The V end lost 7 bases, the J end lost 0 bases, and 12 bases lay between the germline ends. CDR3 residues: CASKGTLSNYGYTF. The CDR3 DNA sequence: TGTGCCAGCAAGGGGACACTTTCTAACTATGGCTACACCTTC.

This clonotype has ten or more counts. The CDR3, as DNA: TGTGCCACTACTACCGGGACAGTAAATGAAAAACTGTTTTTT. This codes for CATTTGTVNEKLFF. The V and J genes are TRBV28 and TRBJ1-4, with TRBD1 matching over 7 bases. This CDR3 has 14 amino acids. V lost 10 bases, J lost 5 bases, and 10 bases stayed unmatched. The germline V gene encodes CDR1 MDHEN and CDR2 SYDVKM. The full variable domain, in which reference TRBV28 and TRBJ1-4 provide the parts outside the CDR3, is DVKVTQSSRYLVKRTGEKVFLECVQDMDHENMFWYRQDPGLGLRLIYFSYDVKMKEKGDIPEGYSVSREKKERFSLILESASTNQTSMYLCATTTGTVNEKLFFGSGTQLSVL.

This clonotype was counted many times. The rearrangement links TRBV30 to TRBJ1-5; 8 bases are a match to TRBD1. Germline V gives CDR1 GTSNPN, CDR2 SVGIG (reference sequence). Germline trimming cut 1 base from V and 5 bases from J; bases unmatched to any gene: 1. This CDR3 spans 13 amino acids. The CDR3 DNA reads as TGTGCCTGGAGTGGGACAGGGCATCAGCCCCAGCATTTT. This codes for CAWSGTGHQPQHF.

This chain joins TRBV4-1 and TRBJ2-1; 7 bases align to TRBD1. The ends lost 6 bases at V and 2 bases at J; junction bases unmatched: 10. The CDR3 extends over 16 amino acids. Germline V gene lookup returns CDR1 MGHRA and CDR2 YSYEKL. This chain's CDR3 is CASRSTDRAPYNEQFF. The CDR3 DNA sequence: TGCGCCAGCAGATCAACAGACAGGGCCCCCTACAATGAGCAGTTCTTC.

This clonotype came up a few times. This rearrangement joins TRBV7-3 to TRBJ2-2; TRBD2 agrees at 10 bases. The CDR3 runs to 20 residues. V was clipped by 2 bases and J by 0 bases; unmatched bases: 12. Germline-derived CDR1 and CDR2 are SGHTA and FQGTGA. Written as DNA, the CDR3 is TGTGCCAGCAGCTTACCCAAATCTAGCGGGAGAGCTACGAACACCGGGGAGCTGTTTTTT. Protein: CASSLPKSSGRATNTGELFF.

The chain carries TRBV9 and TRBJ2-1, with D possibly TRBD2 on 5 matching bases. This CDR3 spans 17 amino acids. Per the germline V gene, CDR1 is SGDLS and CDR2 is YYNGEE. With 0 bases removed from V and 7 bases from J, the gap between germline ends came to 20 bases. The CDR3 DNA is TGTGCCAGCAGCGTAGGCCCGTCGAGGGCTTACACTAATGAGCAGTTCTTC. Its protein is CASSVGPSRAYTNEQFF.

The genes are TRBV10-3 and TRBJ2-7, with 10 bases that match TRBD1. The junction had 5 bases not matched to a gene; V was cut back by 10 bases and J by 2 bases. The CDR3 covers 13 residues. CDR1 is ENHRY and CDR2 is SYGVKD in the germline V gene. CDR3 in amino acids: CATGDRGPYEQYF. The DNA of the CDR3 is TGTGCCACCGGGGACAGGGGACCCTACGAGCAGTACTTC.

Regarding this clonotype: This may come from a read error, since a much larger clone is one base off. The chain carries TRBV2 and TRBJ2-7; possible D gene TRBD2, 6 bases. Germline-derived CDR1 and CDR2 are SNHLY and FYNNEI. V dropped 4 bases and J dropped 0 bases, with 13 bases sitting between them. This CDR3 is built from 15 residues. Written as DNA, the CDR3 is TGTGCCAGCAGTGTGCCTAGCGAGAGCTCCTACGAGCAGTACTTC. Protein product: CASSVPSESSYEQYF.

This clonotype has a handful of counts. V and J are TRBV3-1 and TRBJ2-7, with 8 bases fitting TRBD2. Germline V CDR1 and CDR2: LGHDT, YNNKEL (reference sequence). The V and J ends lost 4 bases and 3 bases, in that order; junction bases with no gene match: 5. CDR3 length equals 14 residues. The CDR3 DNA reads TGTGCCAGCAGCCGCTTGGGACTAGACTACGAGCAGTACTTC. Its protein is CASSRLGLDYEQYF.

CDR3 in DNA: TGCGCCAGCAGGTTACTAGCGGGAGACTGGTACGAGCAGTACTTC. Its translation is CASRLLAGDWYEQYF. The J gene is TRBJ2-7, the V gene TRBV5-1; 11 bases match TRBD2. Germline trimming cut 5 bases from V and 4 bases from J; bases unmatched to any gene: 8. CDR3 length equals 15 residues. Germline loops: CDR1 SGHRS, CDR2 YFSETQ.

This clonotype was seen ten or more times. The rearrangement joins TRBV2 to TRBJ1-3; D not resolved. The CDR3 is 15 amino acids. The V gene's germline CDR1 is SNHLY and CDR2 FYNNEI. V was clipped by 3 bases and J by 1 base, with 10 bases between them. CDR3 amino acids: CASSEGYMSGNTIYF. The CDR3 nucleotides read TGTGCCAGCAGTGAGGGCTACATGTCTGGAAACACCATATATTTT.

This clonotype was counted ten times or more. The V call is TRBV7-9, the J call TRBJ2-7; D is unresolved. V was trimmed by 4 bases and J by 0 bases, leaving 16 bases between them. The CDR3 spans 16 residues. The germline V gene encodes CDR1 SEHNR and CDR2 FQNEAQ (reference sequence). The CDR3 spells CASSSSLGSNSYEQYF. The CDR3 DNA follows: TGTGCCAGCAGCTCCTCTTTAGGTTCTAACTCCTACGAGCAGTACTTC.

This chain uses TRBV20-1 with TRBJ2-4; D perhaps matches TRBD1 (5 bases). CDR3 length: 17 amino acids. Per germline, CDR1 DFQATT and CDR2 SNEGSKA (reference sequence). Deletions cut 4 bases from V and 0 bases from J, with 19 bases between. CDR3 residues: CSAIVRGRNLAKNIQYF. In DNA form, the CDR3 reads TGCAGTGCTATAGTAAGGGGCCGGAACCTAGCCAAAAACATTCAGTACTTC.

The CDR3 sequence is CASSPGGPQPQHF. Here the CDR3 DNA reads TGTGCCAGCTCACCCGGGGGTCCTCAGCCCCAGCATTTT. The chain couples TRBV18 to TRBJ1-5; tentatively, D is TRBD1 (5 bases). V dropped 3 bases and J dropped 6 bases, with 9 bases sitting between them. This CDR3 spans 13 amino acids. Looked up from germline, CDR1 is KGHSH and CDR2 is LQKENI.

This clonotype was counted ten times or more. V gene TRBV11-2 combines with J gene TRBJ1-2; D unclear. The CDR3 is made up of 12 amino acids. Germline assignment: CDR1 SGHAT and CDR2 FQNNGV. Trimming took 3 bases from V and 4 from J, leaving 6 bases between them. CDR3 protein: CASSLVGYGYTF. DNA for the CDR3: TGTGCCAGCAGCTTGGTTGGCTATGGCTACACCTTC.

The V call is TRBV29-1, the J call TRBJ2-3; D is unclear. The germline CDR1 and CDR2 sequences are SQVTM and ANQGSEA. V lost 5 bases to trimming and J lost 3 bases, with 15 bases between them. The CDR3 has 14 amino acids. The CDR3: CSVFDLAETDTQYF. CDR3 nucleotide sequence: TGCAGCGTTTTCGACCTCGCCGAGACAGATACGCAGTATTTT.

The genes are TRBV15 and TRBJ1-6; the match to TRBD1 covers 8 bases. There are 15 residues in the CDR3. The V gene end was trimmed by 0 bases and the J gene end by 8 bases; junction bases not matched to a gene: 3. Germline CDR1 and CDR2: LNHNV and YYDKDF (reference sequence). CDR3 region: CATSRDPGGDSPLHF. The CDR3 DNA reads TGTGCCACCAGCAGAGATCCAGGGGGCGATTCACCCCTCCACTTT.

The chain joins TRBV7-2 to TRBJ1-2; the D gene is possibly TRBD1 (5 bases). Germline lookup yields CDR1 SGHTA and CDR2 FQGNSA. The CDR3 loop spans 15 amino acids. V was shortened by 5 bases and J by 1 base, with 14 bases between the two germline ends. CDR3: CASSTSLGGNYGYTF. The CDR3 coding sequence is TGTGCCAGCAGCACCAGTTTGGGGGGTAACTATGGCTACACCTTC.

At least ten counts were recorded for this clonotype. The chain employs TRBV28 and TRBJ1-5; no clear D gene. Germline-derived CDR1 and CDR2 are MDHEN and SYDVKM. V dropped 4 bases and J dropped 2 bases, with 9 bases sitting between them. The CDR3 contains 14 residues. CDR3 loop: CASSSPRGNQPQHF. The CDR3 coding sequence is TGTGCCAGCAGTTCCCCCCGGGGCAATCAGCCCCAGCATTTT.

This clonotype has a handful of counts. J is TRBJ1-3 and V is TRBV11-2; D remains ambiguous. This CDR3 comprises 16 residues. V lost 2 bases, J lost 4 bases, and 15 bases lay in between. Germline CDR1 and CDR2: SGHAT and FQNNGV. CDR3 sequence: CASSLIAGGRGNTIYF. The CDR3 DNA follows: TGTGCCAGCAGCTTAATTGCAGGCGGGAGAGGAAACACCATATATTTT.

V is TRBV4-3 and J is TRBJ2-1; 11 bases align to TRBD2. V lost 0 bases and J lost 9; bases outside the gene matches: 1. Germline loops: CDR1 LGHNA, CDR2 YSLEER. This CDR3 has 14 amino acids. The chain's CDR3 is CASSQDGTSGEQFF. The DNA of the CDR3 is TGCGCCAGCAGCCAAGATGGGACTAGCGGTGAGCAGTTCTTC.

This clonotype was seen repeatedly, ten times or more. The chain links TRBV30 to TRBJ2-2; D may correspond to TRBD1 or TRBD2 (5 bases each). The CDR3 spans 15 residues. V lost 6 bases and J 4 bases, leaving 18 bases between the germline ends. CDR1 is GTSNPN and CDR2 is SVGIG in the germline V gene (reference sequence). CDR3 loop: CACLEVGESTGELFF. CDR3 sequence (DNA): TGTGCCTGCCTTGAGGTGGGGGAGAGCACCGGGGAGCTGTTTTTT.